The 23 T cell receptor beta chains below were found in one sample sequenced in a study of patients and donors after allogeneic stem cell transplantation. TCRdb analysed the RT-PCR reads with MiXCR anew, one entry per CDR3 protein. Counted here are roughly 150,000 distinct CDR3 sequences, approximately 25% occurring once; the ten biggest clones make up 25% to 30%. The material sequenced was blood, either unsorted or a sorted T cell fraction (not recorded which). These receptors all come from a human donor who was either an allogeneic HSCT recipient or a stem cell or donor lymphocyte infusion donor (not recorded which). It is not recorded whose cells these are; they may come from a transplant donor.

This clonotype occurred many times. CDR3 region: CASSLEGPRNYGYTF. The CDR3 DNA is TGTGCCAGCAGTTTAGAGGGCCCCCGGAACTATGGCTACACCTTC. This chain links TRBV12-3 or TRBV12-4 with TRBJ1-2, with D unresolved. This CDR3 spans 15 amino acids. Trimming removed 1 base at V and 2 bases at J, with 11 bases between.

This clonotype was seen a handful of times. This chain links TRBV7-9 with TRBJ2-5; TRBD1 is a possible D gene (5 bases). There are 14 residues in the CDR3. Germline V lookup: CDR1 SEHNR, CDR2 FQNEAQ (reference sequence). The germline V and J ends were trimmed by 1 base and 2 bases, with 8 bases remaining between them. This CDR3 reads CASSLETEQETQYF. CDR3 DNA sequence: TGTGCCAGCAGCTTAGAGACAGAGCAAGAGACCCAGTACTTC.

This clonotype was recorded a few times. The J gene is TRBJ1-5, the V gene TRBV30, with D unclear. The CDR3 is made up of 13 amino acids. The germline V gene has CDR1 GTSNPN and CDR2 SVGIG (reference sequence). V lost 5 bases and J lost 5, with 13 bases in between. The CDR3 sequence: CAWEQGSDQPQHF. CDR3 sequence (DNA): TGTGCCTGGGAACAAGGGTCTGATCAGCCCCAGCATTTT.

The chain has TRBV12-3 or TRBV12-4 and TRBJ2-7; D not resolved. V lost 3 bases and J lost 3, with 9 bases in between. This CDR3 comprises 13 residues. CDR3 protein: CASSFVGYYEQYF. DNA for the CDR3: TGTGCCAGCAGTTTTGTGGGATACTACGAGCAGTACTTC.

CDR3 sequence: CSVDPGEAGANVLTF. CDR3 sequence (DNA): TGCAGCGTTGACCCAGGGGAGGCTGGGGCCAACGTCCTGACTTTC. The gene calls are TRBV29-1 and TRBJ2-6; tentatively, D is TRBD1 or TRBD2 (6 bases each). There are 15 residues in the CDR3. Trimming took off 3 bases at V and 2 bases at J, with 11 bases between the two ends. In germline, CDR1 is SQVTM, CDR2 ANQGSEA.

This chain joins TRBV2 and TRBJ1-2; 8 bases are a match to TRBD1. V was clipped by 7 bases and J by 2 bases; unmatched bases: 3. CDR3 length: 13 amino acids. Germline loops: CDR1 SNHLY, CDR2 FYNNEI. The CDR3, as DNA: TGTGCCAGCAAGGGACAGGCAAACTATGGCTACACCTTC. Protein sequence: CASKGQANYGYTF.

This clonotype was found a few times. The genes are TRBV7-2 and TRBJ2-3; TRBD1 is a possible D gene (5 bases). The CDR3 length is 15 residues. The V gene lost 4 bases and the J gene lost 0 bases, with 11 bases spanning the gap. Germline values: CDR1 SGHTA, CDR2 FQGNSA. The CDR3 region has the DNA TGTGCCAGCAGCTGGGGCGGTGCTAGCACAGATACGCAGTATTTT. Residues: CASSWGGASTDTQYF.

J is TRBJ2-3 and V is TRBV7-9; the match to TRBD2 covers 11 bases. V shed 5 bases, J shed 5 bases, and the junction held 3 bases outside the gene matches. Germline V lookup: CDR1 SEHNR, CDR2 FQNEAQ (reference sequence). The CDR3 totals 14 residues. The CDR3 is CASSLGTSGDTQYF. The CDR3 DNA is TGTGCCAGCAGCCTCGGGACTAGCGGAGATACGCAGTATTTT.

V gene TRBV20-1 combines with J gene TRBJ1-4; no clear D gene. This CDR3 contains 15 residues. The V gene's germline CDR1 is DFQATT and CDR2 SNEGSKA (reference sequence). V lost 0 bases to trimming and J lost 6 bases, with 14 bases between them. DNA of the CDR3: TGCAGTGCTAGAGATCACGAGGAGGGTTATGAAAAACTGTTTTTT. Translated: CSARDHEEGYEKLFF.

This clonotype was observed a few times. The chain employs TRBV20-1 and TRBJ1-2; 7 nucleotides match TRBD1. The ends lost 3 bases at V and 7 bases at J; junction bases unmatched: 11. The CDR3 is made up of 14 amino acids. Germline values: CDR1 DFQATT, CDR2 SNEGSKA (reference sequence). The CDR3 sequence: CSASPGTVLPGYTF. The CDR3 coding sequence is TGCAGTGCTAGCCCCGGGACAGTCCTACCTGGCTACACCTTC.

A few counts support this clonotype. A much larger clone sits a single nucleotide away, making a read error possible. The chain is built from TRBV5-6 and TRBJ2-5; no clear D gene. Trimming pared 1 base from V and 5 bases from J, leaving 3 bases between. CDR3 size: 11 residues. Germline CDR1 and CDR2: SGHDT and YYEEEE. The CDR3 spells CASSLKETQYF. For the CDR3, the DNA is TGTGCCAGCAGCTTGAAGGAGACCCAGTACTTC. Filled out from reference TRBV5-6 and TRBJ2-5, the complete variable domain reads DAGVTQSPTHLIKTRGQQVTLRCSPKSGHDTVSWYQQALGQGPQFIFQYYEEEERQRGNFPDRFSGHQFPNYSSELNVNALLLGDSALYLCASSLKETQYFGPGTRLLVL.

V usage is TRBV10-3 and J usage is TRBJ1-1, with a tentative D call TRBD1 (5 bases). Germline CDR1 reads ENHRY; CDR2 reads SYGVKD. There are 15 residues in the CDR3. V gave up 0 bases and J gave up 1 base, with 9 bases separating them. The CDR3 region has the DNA TGTGCCATCAGTGAGTCGGACACCGAGAACACTGAAGCTTTCTTT. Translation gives CAISESDTENTEAFF.

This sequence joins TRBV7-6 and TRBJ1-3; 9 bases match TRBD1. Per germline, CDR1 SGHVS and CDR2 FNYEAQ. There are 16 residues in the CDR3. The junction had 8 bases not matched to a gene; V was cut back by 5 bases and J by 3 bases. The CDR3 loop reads CASSPGTGGFGNTIYF. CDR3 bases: TGTGCCAGCAGCCCCGGTACAGGGGGCTTTGGAAACACCATATATTTT.

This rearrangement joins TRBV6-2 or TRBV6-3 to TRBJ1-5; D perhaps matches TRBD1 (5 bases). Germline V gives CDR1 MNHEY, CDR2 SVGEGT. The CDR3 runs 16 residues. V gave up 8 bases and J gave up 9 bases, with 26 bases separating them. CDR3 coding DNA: TGTGCCAGCGATAACGGTAGGGACCTCCCTTTTCGGCCCCAGCATTTT. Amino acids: CASDNGRDLPFRPQHF.

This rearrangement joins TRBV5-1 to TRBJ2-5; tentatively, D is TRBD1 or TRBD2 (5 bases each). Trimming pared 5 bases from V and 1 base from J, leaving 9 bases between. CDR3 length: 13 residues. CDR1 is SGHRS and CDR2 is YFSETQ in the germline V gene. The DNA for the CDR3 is TGCGCCAGCAGTACGGGACGCCAAGAGACCCAGTACTTC. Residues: CASSTGRQETQYF. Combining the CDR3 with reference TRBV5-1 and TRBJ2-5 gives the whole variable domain KAGVTQTPRYLIKTRGQQVTLSCSPISGHRSVSWYQQTPGQGLQFLFEYFSETQRNKGNFPGRFSGRQFSNSRSEMNVSTLELGDSALYLCASSTGRQETQYFGPGTRLLVL.

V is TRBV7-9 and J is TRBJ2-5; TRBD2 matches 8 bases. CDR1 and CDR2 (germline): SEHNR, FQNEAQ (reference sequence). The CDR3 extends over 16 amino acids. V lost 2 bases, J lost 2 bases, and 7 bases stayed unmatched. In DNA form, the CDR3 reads TGTGCCAGCAGCTTAAGGAAACTAGCGGTTCAAGAGACCCAGTACTTC. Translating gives CASSLRKLAVQETQYF.

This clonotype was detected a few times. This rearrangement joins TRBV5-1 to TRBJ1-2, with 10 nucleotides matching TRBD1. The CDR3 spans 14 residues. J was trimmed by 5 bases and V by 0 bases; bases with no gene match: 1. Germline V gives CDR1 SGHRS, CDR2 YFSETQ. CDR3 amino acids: CASSLGQGAYGYTF. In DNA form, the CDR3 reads TGCGCCAGCAGCTTGGGACAGGGGGCGTATGGCTACACCTTC.

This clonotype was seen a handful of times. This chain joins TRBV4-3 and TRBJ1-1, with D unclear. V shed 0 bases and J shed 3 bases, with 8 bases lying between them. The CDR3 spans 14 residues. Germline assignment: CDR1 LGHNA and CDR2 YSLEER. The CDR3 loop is CASSQDSADTEAFF. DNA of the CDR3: TGCGCCAGCAGCCAAGACTCGGCGGACACTGAAGCTTTCTTT.

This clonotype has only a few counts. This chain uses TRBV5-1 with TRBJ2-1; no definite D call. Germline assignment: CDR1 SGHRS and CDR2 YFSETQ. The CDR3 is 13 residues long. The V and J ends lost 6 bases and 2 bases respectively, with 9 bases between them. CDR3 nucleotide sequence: TGCGCCAGCAATGTAAGGCCCTACAATGAGCAGTTCTTC. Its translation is CASNVRPYNEQFF. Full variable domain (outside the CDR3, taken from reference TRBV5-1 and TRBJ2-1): KAGVTQTPRYLIKTRGQQVTLSCSPISGHRSVSWYQQTPGQGLQFLFEYFSETQRNKGNFPGRFSGRQFSNSRSEMNVSTLELGDSALYLCASNVRPYNEQFFGPGTRLTVL.

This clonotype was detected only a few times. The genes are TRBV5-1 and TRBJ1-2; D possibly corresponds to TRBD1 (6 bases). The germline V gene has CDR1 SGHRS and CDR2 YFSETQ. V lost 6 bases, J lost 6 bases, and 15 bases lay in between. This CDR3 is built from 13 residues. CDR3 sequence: CASTWGDTHGYTF. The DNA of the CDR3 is TGCGCCAGCACCTGGGGGGACACCCATGGCTACACCTTC.

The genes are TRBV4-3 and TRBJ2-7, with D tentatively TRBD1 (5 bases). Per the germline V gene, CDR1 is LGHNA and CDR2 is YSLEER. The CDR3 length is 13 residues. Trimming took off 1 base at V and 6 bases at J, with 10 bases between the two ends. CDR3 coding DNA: TGCGCCAGCAGCCAAGGTGAAGGGGCCGAGCAGTACTTC. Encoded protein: CASSQGEGAEQYF.

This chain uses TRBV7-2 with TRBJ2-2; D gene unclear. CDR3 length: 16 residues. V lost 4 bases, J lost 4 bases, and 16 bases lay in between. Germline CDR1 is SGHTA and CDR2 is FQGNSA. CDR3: CASSSVGVFGTGELFF. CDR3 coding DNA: TGTGCCAGCAGCTCCGTGGGTGTTTTTGGCACCGGGGAGCTGTTTTTT.

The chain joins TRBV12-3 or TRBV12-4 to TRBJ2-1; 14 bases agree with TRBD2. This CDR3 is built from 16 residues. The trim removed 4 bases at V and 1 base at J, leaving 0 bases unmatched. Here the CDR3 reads CASSWTSGGSYNEQFF. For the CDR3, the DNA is TGTGCCAGCAGTTGGACTAGCGGGGGGTCCTACAATGAGCAGTTCTTC.